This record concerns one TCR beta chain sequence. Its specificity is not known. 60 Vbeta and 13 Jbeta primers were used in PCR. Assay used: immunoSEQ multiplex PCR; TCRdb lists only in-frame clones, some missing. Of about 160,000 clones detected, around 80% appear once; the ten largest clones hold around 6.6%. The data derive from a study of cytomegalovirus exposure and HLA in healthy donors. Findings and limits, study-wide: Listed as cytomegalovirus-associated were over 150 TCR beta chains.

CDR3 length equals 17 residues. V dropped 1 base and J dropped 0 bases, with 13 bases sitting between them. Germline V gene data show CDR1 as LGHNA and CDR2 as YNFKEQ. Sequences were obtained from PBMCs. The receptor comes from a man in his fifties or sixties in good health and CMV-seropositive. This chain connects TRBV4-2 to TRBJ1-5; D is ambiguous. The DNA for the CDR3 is TGTGCCAGCAGCCAAGCCACGGCAGGATATAGCAATCAGCCCCAGCATTTT. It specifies CASSQATAGYSNQPQHF.